This TCR beta chain was retrieved from a study of T cells in Graves' hyperthyroidism and ophthalmopathy. Recently diagnosed hyperthyroidism of less than 2 months' duration affected patients aged 18 to 65. Whole-study results and caveats: In the analysis, a 13 V-J model separated ophthalmopathy from stable hyperthyroidism. Appearing also in blood were most of the thyroid clonotypes expanded above 0.001.

This clonotype was recorded many times. Antigen: not known. Amplification yielded TCR beta CDR3 regions, with RNA transcripts as the source. A first-round RT-PCR of the TCR CDR3 used the HTBI primer set. In TCRdb, the multiplex PCR reads were re-called with MiXCR into one record per CDR3 protein. This sample has hundreds of thousands of distinct CDR3 sequences, with 14% found just once. V lost 4 bases and J lost 6, with 10 bases in between. CDR1 SGHNT and CDR2 YENEEA come from the germline V gene. The CDR3 runs to 12 residues. Source material: blood. This TCR derives from a woman aged 18 to 35 with Graves' hyperthyroidism. The V gene is TRBV11-3, the J gene TRBJ2-7, with no clear D. The CDR3 DNA reads TGTGCCAGCAGCTATGGGTTCGCCGAGCAGTACTTC. This sequence encodes CASSYGFAEQYF.